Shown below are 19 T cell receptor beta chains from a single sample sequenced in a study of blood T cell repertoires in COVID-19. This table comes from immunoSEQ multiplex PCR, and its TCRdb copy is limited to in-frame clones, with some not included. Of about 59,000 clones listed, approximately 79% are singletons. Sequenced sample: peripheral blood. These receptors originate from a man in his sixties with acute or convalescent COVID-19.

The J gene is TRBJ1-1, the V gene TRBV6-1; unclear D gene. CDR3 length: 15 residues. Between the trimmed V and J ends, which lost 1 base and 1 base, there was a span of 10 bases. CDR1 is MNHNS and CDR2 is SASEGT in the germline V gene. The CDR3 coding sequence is TGTGCCAGCAGTGAAGATCAAACACGGAACACTGAAGCTTTCTTT. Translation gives CASSEDQTRNTEAFF.

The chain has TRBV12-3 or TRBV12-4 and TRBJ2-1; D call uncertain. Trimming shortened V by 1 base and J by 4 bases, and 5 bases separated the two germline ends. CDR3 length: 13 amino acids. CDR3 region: CASSLVAYNEQFF. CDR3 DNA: TGTGCCAGCAGTTTAGTCGCGTACAATGAGCAGTTCTTC.

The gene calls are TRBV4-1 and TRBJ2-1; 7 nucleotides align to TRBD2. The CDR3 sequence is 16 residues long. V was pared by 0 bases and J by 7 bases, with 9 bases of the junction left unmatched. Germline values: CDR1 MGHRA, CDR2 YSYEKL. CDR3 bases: TGCGCCAGCAGCCAAGAAGGAGCGGGGTATCAGAATGAGCAGTTCTTC. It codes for CASSQEGAGYQNEQFF.

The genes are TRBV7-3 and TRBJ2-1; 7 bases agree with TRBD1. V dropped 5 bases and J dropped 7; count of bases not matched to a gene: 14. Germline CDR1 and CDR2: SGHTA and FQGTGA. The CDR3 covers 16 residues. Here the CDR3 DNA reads TGTGCCAGCAGCCGTGGAGTAGGACAGGCCAATAATGAGCAGTTCTTC. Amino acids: CASSRGVGQANNEQFF.

The CDR3 region has the DNA TGTGCTAGTGGGACAGAATGGAGTGAAAAACTGTTTTTT. It specifies CASGTEWSEKLFF. The chain recombines TRBV12-5 with TRBJ1-4; tentative D call: TRBD1 (5 bases). Germline V gene sequence: CDR1 LGHNT, CDR2 FRNRAP. This CDR3 is 13 amino acids long. Trimming stripped 6 bases from V and 7 bases from J, with 12 bases between.

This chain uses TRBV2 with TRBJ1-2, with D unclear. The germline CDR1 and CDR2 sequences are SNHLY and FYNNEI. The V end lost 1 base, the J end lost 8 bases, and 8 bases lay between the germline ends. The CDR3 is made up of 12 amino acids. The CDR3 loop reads CASSEDYGGYTF. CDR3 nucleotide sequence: TGTGCCAGCAGTGAAGACTATGGAGGCTACACCTTC.

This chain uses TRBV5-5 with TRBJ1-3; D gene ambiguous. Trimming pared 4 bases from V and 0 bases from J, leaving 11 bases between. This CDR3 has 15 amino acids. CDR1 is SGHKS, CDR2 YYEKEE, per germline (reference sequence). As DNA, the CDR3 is TGTGCCAGCAGCCACACCAGTTTCTCTGGAAACACCATATATTTT. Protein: CASSHTSFSGNTIYF. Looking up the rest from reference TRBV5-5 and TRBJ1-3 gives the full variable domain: DAGVTQSPTHLIKTRGQQVTLRCSPISGHKSVSWYQQVLGQGPQFIFQYYEKEERGRGNFPDRFSARQFPNYSSELNVNALLLGDSALYLCASSHTSFSGNTIYFGEGSWLTVV.

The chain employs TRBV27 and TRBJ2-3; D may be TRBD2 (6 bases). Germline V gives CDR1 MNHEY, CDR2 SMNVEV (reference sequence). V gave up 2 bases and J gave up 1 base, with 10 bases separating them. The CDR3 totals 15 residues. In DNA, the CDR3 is TGTGCCAGCAGTTTAGGAGGGACCCGCACAGATACGCAGTATTTT. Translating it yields CASSLGGTRTDTQYF.

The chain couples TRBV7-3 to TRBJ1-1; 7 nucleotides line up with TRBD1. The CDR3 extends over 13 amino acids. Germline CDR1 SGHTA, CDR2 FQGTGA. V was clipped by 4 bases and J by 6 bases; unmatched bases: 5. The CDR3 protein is CASSSDRVAEAFF. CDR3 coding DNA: TGTGCCAGCAGCTCCGACAGGGTCGCTGAAGCTTTCTTT.

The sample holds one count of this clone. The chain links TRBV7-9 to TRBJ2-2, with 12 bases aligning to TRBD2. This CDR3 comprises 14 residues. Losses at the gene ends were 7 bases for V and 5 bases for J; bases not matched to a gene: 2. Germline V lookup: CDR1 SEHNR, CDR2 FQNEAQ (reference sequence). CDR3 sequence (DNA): TGTGCCAGCAAGGGGACTAGCGGGACCGGGGAGCTGTTTTTT. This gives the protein CASKGTSGTGELFF.

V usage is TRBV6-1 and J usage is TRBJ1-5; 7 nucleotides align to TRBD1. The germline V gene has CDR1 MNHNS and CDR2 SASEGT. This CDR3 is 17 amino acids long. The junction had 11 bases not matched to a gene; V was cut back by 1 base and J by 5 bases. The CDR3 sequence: CASSEVKGALLDQPQHF. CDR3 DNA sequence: TGTGCCAGCAGTGAAGTGAAGGGGGCGTTGCTCGATCAGCCCCAGCATTTT.

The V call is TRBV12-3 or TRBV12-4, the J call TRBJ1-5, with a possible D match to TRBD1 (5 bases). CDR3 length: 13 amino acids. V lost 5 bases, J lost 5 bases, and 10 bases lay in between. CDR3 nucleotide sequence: TGTGCCAGCAGTGTAGGGGCCGATCAGCCCCAGCATTTT. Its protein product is CASSVGADQPQHF.

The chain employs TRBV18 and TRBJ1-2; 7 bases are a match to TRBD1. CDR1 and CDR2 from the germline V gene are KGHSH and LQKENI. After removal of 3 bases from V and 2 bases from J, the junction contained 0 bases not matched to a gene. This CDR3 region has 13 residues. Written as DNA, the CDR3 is TGTGCCAGCTCACCGGGACAGAACTATGGCTACACCTTC. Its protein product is CASSPGQNYGYTF.

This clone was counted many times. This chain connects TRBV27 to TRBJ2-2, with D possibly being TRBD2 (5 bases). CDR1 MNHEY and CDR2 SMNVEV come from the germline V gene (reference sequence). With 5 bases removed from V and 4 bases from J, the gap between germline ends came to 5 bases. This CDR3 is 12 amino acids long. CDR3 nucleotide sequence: TGTGCCAGCAGTACTAGCACCGGGGAGCTGTTTTTT. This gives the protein CASSTSTGELFF.

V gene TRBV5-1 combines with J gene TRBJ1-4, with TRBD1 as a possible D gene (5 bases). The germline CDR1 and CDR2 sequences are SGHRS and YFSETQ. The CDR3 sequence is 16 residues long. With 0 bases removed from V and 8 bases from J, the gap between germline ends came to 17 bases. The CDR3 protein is CASSLGSGVQGEKLFF. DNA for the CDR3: TGCGCCAGCAGCTTGGGCTCGGGGGTCCAGGGAGAAAAACTGTTTTTT.

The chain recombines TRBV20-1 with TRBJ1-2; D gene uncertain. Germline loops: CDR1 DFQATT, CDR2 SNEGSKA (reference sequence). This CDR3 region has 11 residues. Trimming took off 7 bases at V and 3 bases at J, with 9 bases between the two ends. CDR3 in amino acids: CSVPLYYGYTF. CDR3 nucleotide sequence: TGCAGTGTCCCATTGTACTATGGCTACACCTTC.

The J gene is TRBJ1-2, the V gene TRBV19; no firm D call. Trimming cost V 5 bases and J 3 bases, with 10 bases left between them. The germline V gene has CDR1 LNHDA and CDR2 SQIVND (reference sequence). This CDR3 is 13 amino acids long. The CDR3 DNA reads TGTGCCAGTAGTTCCCAGGACTACTATGGCTACACCTTC. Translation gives CASSSQDYYGYTF.

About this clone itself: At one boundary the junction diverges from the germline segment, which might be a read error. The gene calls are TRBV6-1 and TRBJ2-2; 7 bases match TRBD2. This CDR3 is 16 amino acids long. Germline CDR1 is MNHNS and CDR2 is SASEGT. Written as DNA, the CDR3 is TGTGCCAGCAGTGTCCTTGGGCGGGGGAACCCCGGGGAGCTGTTTTTT. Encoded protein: CASSVLGRGNPGELFF.

Here the CDR3 DNA reads TGTGCCAGCAGTGAAAAGGGGCGTAGAAACACCATATATTTT. Protein sequence: CASSEKGRRNTIYF. The rearrangement uses TRBV2 and TRBJ1-3, with D perhaps matching TRBD1 (5 bases). The germline CDR1 and CDR2 sequences are SNHLY and FYNNEI. Trimming shortened V by 2 bases and J by 5 bases, and 10 bases separated the two germline ends. This CDR3 spans 14 amino acids.